The clone carrying this T cell receptor beta chain was recorded many times. The data are from a study of CD8 T cells in ankylosing spondylitis. TCRdb itself ran the 5' RACE reads through MiXCR, one entry per CDR3 protein. Of around 88,000 distinct CDR3 sequences listed, 7.5% to 9% are singletons. The clonotype was recovered from a male donor with ankylosing spondylitis or in good health (not recorded which). Input material: blood, either unsorted or a sorted T cell fraction (not recorded which).

The CDR3 sequence is CASSPPGRSNEKLFF. As DNA, the CDR3 is TGTGCCAGTAGTCCGCCGGGACGAAGTAATGAAAAACTGTTTTTT. This chain links TRBV19 with TRBJ1-4, with a tentative D call TRBD1 (5 bases). Between the trimmed V and J ends, which lost 5 bases and 4 bases, there was a span of 14 bases. The CDR3 has 15 residues. Germline V gene sequence: CDR1 LNHDA, CDR2 SQIVND (reference sequence).